This T cell receptor beta chain originates from a study of T-cell reconstitution after alpha-beta-depleted transplantation in children. The length of the CDR3 is 16 residues. CDR1 is SGHAT, CDR2 FQDESV, per germline (reference sequence). Between the trimmed V and J ends, which lost 5 bases and 6 bases, there was a span of 19 bases. A TCRbeta library incorporating unique molecular identifiers was prepared. Using its own MiXCR run on the PCR reads, TCRdb lists one record per CDR3 protein. In the table there are a few hundred thousand distinct CDR3 sequences, approximately 24% of which are singletons. This clonotype came up a few times.

Sequenced material: PBMCs, mostly from graft donor cells, taken 360 days after TCRalphabeta/CD19-depleted stem cell transplant. The clonotype was recovered from a female patient aged 2 to 10 who had a stem cell transplant for congenital amegakaryocytic thrombocytopenia, so the T cells may come from the graft donor. The rearrangement links TRBV11-1 to TRBJ2-2; D is perhaps TRBD1 (6 bases). The CDR3 DNA reads as TGTGCCAGCAGCCCCCGGACAGCCCGCCCCTCCGGGGAGCTGTTTTTT. Its translation: CASSPRTARPSGELFF.